A selection of T cell receptor beta chains follows, all from one sample in a study of cytomegalovirus exposure and HLA in healthy donors. TCRdb's copy holds only in-frame clones and misses some; the assay was immunoSEQ multiplex PCR. The top ten hold 5.8% of the sample, which has roughly 100,000 clones, 60% to 80% seen once. The sample taken for sequencing was PBMCs. The receptors come from a man in his sixties in good health and CMV-seropositive. Each CDR3 is given with its conserved first and last residue. Fields, in order: CDR3 protein, CDR3 DNA, V gene, J gene, D gene, clone size. D genes are given only for firm matches. Only some rows state a clone size, as once, few, many or a class for expanded clones.

CDR3 protein: CASSPPGDRANYGYTF
CDR3 DNA: TGTGCCAGCAGCCCACCCGGGGACAGAGCTAACTATGGCTACACCTTC
V gene: TRBV5-4
J gene: TRBJ1-2
D gene: TRBD1
clone size: NA

CDR3 protein: CASSLTGTDNFYGYTF
CDR3 DNA: TGTGCCAGCAGCTTAACCGGGACAGATAATTTTTATGGCTACACCTTC
V gene: TRBV11-1
J gene: TRBJ1-2
D gene: TRBD1
clone size: few

CDR3 protein: CASSGQTGTGSYEQYF
CDR3 DNA: TGCGCCAGCAGCGGACAGACCGGGACAGGGTCCTACGAGCAGTACTTC
V gene: TRBV5-1
J gene: TRBJ2-7
D gene: TRBD1
clone size: NA

CDR3 protein: CASSPLGGREKQFF
CDR3 DNA: TGTGCCAGCAGCCCGCTCGGCGGGCGTGAGAAGCAGTTCTTC
V gene: TRBV6-1
J gene: TRBJ2-1
D gene: NA
clone size: NA

CDR3 protein: CASSRTGYEQYF
CDR3 DNA: TGTGCCAGCAGCCGGACAGGCTACGAGCAGTACTTC
V gene: TRBV5-4
J gene: TRBJ2-7
D gene: TRBD1
clone size: NA

CDR3 protein: CASRRQGDNEQFF
CDR3 DNA: TGTGCCAGCAGAAGACAGGGCGATAATGAGCAGTTCTTC
V gene: TRBV27
J gene: TRBJ2-1
D gene: TRBD1
clone size: once

CDR3 protein: CASSEGALAKNIQYF
CDR3 DNA: TGTGCCAGCAGTGAAGGGGCCCTAGCCAAAAACATTCAGTACTTC
V gene: TRBV6-1
J gene: TRBJ2-4
D gene: NA
clone size: NA

CDR3 protein: CASSLSGTGDQPQHF
CDR3 DNA: TGTGCCAGCAGCTTATCAGGGACAGGGGATCAGCCCCAGCATTTT
V gene: TRBV7-6
J gene: TRBJ1-5
D gene: TRBD1
clone size: once

CDR3 protein: CASGKLTVGDTQYF
CDR3 DNA: TGTGCCAGCGGTAAACTGACAGTGGGGGATACGCAGTATTTT
V gene: TRBV2
J gene: TRBJ2-3
D gene: NA
clone size: NA

CDR3 protein: CASSQALGTSGYEQYF
CDR3 DNA: TGTGCCAGCAGCCAAGCCCTGGGGACTAGCGGCTACGAGCAGTACTTC
V gene: TRBV4-2
J gene: TRBJ2-7
D gene: TRBD2
clone size: NA

CDR3 protein: CASSQEAGGNTEAFF
CDR3 DNA: TGCGCCAGCAGCCAAGAAGCAGGGGGGAACACTGAAGCTTTCTTT
V gene: TRBV4-1
J gene: TRBJ1-1
D gene: TRBD1
clone size: few

CDR3 protein: CASSGQGSYEQYF
CDR3 DNA: TGTGCCAGCAGCGGACAGGGCTCCTACGAGCAGTACTTC
V gene: TRBV7-7
J gene: TRBJ2-7
D gene: TRBD1
clone size: NA

CDR3 protein: CASSRTVHLAKNIQYF
CDR3 DNA: TGTGCCAGTAGCAGGACAGTCCATCTAGCCAAAAACATTCAGTACTTC
V gene: TRBV19
J gene: TRBJ2-4
D gene: NA
clone size: NA

CDR3 protein: CASITGGGTEAFF
CDR3 DNA: TGTGCCAGCATAACAGGGGGTGGCACTGAAGCTTTCTTT
V gene: TRBV2
J gene: TRBJ1-1
D gene: TRBD1
clone size: NA

CDR3 protein: CASREPDRNYGYTF
CDR3 DNA: TGTGCCAGCAGAGAACCGGACAGGAACTATGGCTACACCTTC
V gene: TRBV6-1
J gene: TRBJ1-2
D gene: TRBD1
clone size: NA

CDR3 protein: CASSSRQGGTEAFF
CDR3 DNA: TGCGCCAGCAGCTCAAGACAGGGGGGCACTGAAGCTTTCTTT
V gene: TRBV5-1
J gene: TRBJ1-1
D gene: TRBD1
clone size: NA

CDR3 protein: CAWTTGRTEAFF
CDR3 DNA: TGTGCCTGGACTACAGGGCGGACTGAAGCTTTCTTT
V gene: TRBV30
J gene: TRBJ1-1
D gene: NA
clone size: few

CDR3 protein: CASSPDRKSTEAFF
CDR3 DNA: TGTGCCAGCTCACCGGACAGGAAGAGCACTGAAGCTTTCTTT
V gene: TRBV18
J gene: TRBJ1-1
D gene: TRBD1
clone size: NA

CDR3 protein: CASSAGQGSYEQYF
CDR3 DNA: TGTGCCAGCAGCGCGGGACAGGGTTCCTACGAGCAGTACTTC
V gene: TRBV7-7
J gene: TRBJ2-7
D gene: TRBD1
clone size: once

CDR3 protein: CASSVVTSGSTQYF
CDR3 DNA: TGTGCCAGCAGCGTAGTGACTAGCGGGTCTACGCAGTATTTT
V gene: TRBV9
J gene: TRBJ2-3
D gene: TRBD2
clone size: once

CDR3 protein: CASSEFGRQETQYF
CDR3 DNA: TGTGCCAGCAGTGAATTTGGCAGGCAAGAGACCCAGTACTTC
V gene: TRBV25-1
J gene: TRBJ2-5
D gene: NA
clone size: NA

CDR3 protein: CASSIGLHTDTQYF
CDR3 DNA: TGTGCCAGTAGTATCGGACTACACACAGATACGCAGTATTTT
V gene: TRBV19
J gene: TRBJ2-3
D gene: NA
clone size: NA

CDR3 protein: CASSPGEGATIYF
CDR3 DNA: TGTGCCAGCAGTCCAGGGGAAGGGGCCACCATATATTTT
V gene: TRBV4-2
J gene: TRBJ1-3
D gene: NA
clone size: NA

CDR3 protein: CASSPVPSYEQYF
CDR3 DNA: TGTGCCAGCAGTCCGGTACCATCCTACGAGCAGTACTTC
V gene: TRBV6-6
J gene: TRBJ2-7
D gene: NA
clone size: few

CDR3 protein: CASSLDIRGGTDTQYF
CDR3 DNA: TGTGCCAGCAGCTTAGATATCCGGGGGGGCACAGATACGCAGTATTTT
V gene: TRBV11-2
J gene: TRBJ2-3
D gene: TRBD2
clone size: NA

CDR3 protein: CASSSGTGSNQPQHF
CDR3 DNA: TGTGCCAGCTCATCCGGGACAGGGTCCAATCAGCCCCAGCATTTT
V gene: TRBV18
J gene: TRBJ1-5
D gene: TRBD1
clone size: NA

CDR3 protein: CASSSPPDRSTDTQYF
CDR3 DNA: TGCGCCAGCAGCTCTCCCCCGGACAGGTCCACAGATACGCAGTATTTT
V gene: TRBV4-1
J gene: TRBJ2-3
D gene: TRBD1
clone size: once

CDR3 protein: CASSLVRGAFEQETQYF
CDR3 DNA: TGTGCCAGCAGCTTAGTCCGGGGAGCCTTTGAGCAAGAGACCCAGTACTTC
V gene: TRBV11-2
J gene: TRBJ2-5
D gene: NA
clone size: NA

CDR3 protein: CASSLGGPTSGVETQYF
CDR3 DNA: TGTGCCAGCAGCTTAGGAGGGCCGACTAGCGGGGTTGAGACCCAGTACTTC
V gene: TRBV7-7
J gene: TRBJ2-5
D gene: TRBD2
clone size: few

CDR3 protein: CASSSSVGAAGNTIYF
CDR3 DNA: TGTGCCAGCAGTTCCTCAGTGGGCGCAGCTGGAAACACCATATATTTT
V gene: TRBV6-5
J gene: TRBJ1-3
D gene: NA
clone size: NA

CDR3 protein: CASSLIGSLAGGAYEQYF
CDR3 DNA: TGTGCCAGCAGCTTAATCGGAAGTCTAGCGGGGGGCGCCTACGAGCAGTACTTC
V gene: TRBV7-9
J gene: TRBJ2-7
D gene: TRBD2
clone size: NA

CDR3 protein: CASSLAGDREYSGANVLTF
CDR3 DNA: TGCGCCAGCAGCTTGGCCGGGGACAGGGAATATTCTGGGGCCAACGTCCTGACTTTC
V gene: TRBV5-1
J gene: TRBJ2-6
D gene: TRBD1
clone size: NA

CDR3 protein: CSVLGQGDQSQHF
CDR3 DNA: TGCAGCGTACTGGGACAGGGCGATCAGTCCCAGCATTTT
V gene: TRBV29-1
J gene: TRBJ1-5
D gene: TRBD1
clone size: NA